This T cell receptor beta chain was documented in a study of vaccination and CD4 T cells after COVID-19. Overall study context: Cells were stimulated with overlapping spike peptides from SARS-CoV-2, HCoV-NL63, HCoV-OC43 and HCoV-229E. Study-level findings and limits: The authors identified 304 of 307 vaccine-specific clones in convalescent patients as spike mono-reactive. In convalescent patients, a median approximately 86% of post-vaccine SARS-CoV-2-reactive clones appeared only after vaccination.

Germline CDR1 reads SGHTA; CDR2 reads FQGNSA. The CDR3 consists of 15 residues. V was clipped by 1 base and J by 1 base, with 10 bases between them. Sample treatment: approximately nine-day PBMC culture with coronavirus spike peptide pools or control peptides (ViraFEST assay). Fresh IL-2 medium replaced half the culture medium on days 3 and 7. Worth noting for this clonotype: The antigen is not known.

Oncomine TCR Beta short-read sequencing was applied to DNA from cultured CD4+ T cells. TCRdb redid the calling of the PCR reads with MiXCR, one entry per CDR3 protein. The sample has some 12,000 distinct CDR3 sequences, 55% to 80% seen once. This clonotype was obtained from a human donor who had recovered from COVID-19. The material was CD4+ T cells from blood, cultured in vitro, obtained before SARS-CoV-2 vaccination. This chain uses TRBV7-2 with TRBJ2-5, with D tentatively TRBD2 (5 bases). Here the CDR3 reads CASSLDLLAQETQYF. In nucleotides, the CDR3 is TGTGCCAGCAGCTTAGATCTCCTAGCCCAAGAGACCCAGTACTTC.